This T cell receptor (beta chain) appears in the sequencing data of a study of T cells of healthy individuals. One entry per CDR3 protein results from TCRdb running MiXCR on the 5' RACE reads. The sample comprises around 63,000 distinct CDR3 sequences, around 15% of which are singletons, and around 4.5% rests with the top ten. This clonotype appeared many times. Germline V gives CDR1 MNHNS, CDR2 SASEGT. The CDR3 covers 12 residues. The germline V and J ends were trimmed by 5 bases and 13 bases, with 16 bases remaining between them. V gene TRBV6-1 combines with J gene TRBJ2-3; D may correspond to TRBD1 or TRBD2 (6 bases each). The receptor's source is a human donor in good health. CDR3: CASSLRGDLEYF. CDR3 DNA: TGTGCCAGCAGTCTTAGGGGGGACCTGGAGTATTTT.